Below, one T cell receptor beta chain is given with its context. Its specificity is unknown. TCRdb independently ran MiXCR on the reads; one entry per CDR3 protein. The sample gives some 440,000 distinct CDR3 sequences, around 32% of which show up once; roughly 13% is in the top ten. This record belongs to a study of T cell repertoires in cytomegalovirus infection. Study background: It was the public TCR beta signatures that indicated both CMV infection and matching HLA type. Findings of the study overall: Summed public TCR beta family frequency identified CMV carriers bearing the relevant HLA. HLA-C-restricted CMV clonotypes gave the most frequent clonotype in two of eight donors.

This receptor was identified in a human donor in good health (CMV status not recorded). Some clones in this sample may be carry-over from other donors' samples. Sequencing was carried out using PBMCs.

The DNA for the CDR3 is TGCAGCATGGGGACACCCAACACTGAAGCTTTCTTT. Protein: CSMGTPNTEAFF. This rearrangement joins TRBV29-1 to TRBJ1-1, with D perhaps matching TRBD1 (6 bases). Germline CDR1 reads SQVTM; CDR2 reads ANQGSEA. The CDR3 extends over 12 amino acids. Trimming removed 8 bases from V and 2 bases from J, with 12 bases in between.